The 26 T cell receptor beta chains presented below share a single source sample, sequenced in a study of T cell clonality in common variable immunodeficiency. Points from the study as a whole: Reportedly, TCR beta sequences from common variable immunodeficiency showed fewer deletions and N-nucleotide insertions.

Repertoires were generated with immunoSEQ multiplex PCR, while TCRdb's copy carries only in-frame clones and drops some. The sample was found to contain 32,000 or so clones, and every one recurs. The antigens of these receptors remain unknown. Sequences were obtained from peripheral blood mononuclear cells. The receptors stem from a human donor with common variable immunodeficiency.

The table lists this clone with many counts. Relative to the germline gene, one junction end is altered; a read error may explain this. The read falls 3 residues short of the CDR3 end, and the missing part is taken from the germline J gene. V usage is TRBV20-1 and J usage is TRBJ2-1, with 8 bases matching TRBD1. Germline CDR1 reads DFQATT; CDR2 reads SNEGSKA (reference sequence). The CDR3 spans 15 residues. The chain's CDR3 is CSAHRGQVSNNEQFF. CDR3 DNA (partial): TGCAGTGCCCACCGGGGACAGGTCTCCAACAATGAG.

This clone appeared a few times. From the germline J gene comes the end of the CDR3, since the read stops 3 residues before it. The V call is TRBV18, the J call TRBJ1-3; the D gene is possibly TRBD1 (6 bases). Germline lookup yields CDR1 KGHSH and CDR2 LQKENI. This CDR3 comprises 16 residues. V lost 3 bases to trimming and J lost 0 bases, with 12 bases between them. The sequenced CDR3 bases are TGTGCCAGCTCACCTCAGGGGTCCCCCTCTGGAAACACC. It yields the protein CASSPQGSPSGNT. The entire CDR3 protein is CASSPQGSPSGNTIYF.

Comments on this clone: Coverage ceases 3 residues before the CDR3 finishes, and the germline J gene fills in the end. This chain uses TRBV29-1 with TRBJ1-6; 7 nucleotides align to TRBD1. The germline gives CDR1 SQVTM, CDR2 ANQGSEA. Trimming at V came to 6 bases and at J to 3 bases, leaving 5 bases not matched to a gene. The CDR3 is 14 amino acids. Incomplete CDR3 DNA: TGCAGCGTGTCCACAGGGGACTATAATTCACCC. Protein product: CSVSTGDYNSP. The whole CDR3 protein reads CSVSTGDYNSPLHF.

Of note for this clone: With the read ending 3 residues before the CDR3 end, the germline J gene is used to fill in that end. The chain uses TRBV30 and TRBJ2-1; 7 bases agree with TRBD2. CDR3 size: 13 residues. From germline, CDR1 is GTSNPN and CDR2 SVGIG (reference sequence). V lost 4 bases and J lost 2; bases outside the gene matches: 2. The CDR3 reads CAWTAGAYNEQFF. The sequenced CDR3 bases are TGTGCCTGGACGGCGGGGGCCTACAATGAG.

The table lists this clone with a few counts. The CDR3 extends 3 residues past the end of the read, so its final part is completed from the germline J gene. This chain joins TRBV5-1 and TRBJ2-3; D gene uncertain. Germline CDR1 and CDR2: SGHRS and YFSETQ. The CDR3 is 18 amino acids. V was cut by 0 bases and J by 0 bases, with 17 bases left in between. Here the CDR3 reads CASSLEPWAGYSTDTQYF. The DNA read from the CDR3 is TGCGCCAGCAGCTTGGAACCCTGGGCCGGATACAGCACAGATACG.

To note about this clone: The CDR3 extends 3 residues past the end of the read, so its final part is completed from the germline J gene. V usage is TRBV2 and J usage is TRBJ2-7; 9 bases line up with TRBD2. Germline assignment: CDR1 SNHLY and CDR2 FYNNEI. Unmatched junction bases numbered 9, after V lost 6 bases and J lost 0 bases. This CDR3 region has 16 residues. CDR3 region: CASRPLSGGFSYEQYF. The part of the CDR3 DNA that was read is TGTGCCAGCAGACCACTTAGCGGGGGATTCTCCTACGAG.

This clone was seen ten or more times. Partial CDR3 DNA: TGTGCCAGCAGCTTAGATAGCGGTGGGGCCACTGAA. It translates to CASSLDSGGATE. The full CDR3 sequence reads CASSLDSGGATEAFF. The chain couples TRBV11-2 to TRBJ1-1; the D gene is possibly TRBD1 (5 bases). The CDR3 end lies 3 residues beyond the end of the read and is filled in from the germline J gene. In germline, CDR1 is SGHAT, CDR2 FQNNGV. Deletions cut 0 bases from V and 4 bases from J, with 12 bases between. The CDR3 runs 15 residues.

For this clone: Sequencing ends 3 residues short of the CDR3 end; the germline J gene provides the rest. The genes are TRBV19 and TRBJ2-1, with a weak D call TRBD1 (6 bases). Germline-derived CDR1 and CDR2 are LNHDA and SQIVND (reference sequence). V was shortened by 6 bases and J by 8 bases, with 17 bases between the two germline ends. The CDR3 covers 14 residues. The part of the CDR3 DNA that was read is TGTGCCAGTAGGGGGGACACCCCCTTGGATGAG. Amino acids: CASRGDTPLDE. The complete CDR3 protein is CASRGDTPLDEQFF.

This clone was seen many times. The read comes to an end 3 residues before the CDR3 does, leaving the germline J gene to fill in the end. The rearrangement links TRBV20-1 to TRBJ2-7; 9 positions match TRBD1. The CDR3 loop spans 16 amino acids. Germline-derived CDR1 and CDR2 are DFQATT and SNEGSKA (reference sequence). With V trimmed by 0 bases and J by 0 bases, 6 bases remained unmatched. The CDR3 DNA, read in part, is TGCAGTGCTAGAGATCGGGACAGGGTGGGCTCCTACGAG. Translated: CSARDRDRVGSYE. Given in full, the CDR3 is CSARDRDRVGSYEQYF.

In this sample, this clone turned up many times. The DNA read from the CDR3 is TGTGCCAGCAGTGCGACAGTGGTACCTGAA. Residues: CASSATVVPE. The whole CDR3 sequence reads CASSATVVPEAFF. The chain employs TRBV2 and TRBJ1-1; a weak D match, TRBD1 (5 bases). The read gets to within 3 residues of the CDR3 end, and the germline J gene fills in the rest. Trimming removed 4 bases from V and 6 bases from J, with 12 bases in between. Germline CDR1 reads SNHLY; CDR2 reads FYNNEI. This CDR3 region has 13 residues.

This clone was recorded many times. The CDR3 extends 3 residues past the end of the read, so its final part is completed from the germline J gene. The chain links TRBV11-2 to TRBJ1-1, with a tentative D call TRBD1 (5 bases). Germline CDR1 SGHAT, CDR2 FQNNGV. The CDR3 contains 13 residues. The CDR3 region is CASSLDLKGEAFF. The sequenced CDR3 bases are TGTGCCAGCAGCTTAGATTTGAAGGGGGAA.

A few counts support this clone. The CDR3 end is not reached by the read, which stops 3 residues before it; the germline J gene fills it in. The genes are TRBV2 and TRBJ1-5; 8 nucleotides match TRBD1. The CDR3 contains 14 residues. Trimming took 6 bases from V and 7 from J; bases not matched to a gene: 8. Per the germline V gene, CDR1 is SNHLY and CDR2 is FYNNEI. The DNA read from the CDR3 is TGTGCCAGCAGAGATCAGGGGGCGGCCCAGCCC. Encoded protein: CASRDQGAAQP. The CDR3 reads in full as CASRDQGAAQPQHF.

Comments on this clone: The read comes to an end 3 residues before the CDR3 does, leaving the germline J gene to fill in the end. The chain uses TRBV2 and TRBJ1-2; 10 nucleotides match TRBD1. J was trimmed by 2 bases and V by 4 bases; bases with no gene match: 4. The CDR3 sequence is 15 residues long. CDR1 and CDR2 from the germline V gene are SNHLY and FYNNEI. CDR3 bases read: TGTGCCAGCAGTGCGCTGACAGGGGGCAACTATGGC. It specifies CASSALTGGNYG. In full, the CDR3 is CASSALTGGNYGYTF.

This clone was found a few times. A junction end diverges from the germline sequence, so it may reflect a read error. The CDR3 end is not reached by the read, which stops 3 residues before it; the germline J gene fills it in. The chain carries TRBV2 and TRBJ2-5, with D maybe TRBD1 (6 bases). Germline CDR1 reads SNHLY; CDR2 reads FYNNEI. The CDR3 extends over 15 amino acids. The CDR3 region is CASSEARTGQGTQYF. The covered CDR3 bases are TGTGCCAGCAGTGAAGCGCGCACAGGGCAAGGGACC.

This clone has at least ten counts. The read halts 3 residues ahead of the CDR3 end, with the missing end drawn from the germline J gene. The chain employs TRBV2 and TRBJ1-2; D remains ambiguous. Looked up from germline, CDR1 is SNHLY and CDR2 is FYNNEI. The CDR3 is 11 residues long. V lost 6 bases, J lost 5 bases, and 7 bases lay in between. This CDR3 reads CASRQGYGYTF. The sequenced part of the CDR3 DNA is TGTGCCAGCAGGCAAGGGTATGGC. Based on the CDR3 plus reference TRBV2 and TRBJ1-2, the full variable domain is EPEVTQTPSHQVTQMGQEVILRCVPISNHLYFYWYRQILGQKVEFLVSFYNNEISEKSEIFDDQFSVERPDGSNFTLKIRSTKLEDSAMYFCASRQGYGYTFGSGTRLTVV.

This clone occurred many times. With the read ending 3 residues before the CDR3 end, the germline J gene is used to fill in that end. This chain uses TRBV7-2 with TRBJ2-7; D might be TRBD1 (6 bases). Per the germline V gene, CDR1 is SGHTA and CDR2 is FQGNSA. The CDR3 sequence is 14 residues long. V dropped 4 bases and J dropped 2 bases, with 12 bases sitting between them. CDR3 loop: CASSWGRGTYEQYF. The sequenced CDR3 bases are TGTGCCAGCAGCTGGGGAAGGGGGACCTACGAG.

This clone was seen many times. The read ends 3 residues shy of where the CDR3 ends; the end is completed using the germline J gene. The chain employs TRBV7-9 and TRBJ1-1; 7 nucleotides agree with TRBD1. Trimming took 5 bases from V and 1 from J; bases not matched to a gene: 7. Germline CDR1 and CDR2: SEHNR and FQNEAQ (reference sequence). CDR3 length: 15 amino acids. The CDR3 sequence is CASSEAGTENTEAFF. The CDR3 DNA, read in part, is TGTGCCAGCAGCGAAGCCGGGACAGAGAACACTGAA.

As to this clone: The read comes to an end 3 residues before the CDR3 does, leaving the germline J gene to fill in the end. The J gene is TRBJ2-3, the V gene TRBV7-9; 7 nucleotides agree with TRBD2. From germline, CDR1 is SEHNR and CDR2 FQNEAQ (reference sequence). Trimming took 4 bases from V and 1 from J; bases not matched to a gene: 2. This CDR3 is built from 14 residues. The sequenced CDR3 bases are TGTGCCAGCAGCTCCACTAGCGGCACAGATACG. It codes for CASSSTSGTDT. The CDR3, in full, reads CASSSTSGTDTQYF.

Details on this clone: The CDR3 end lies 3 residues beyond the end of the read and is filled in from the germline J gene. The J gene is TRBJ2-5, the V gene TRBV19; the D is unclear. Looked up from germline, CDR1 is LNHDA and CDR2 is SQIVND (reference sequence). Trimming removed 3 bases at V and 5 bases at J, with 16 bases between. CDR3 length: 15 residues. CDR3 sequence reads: CASSISANRAETQYF. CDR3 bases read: TGTGCCAGTAGTATCTCAGCGAACCGCGCGGAGACC.

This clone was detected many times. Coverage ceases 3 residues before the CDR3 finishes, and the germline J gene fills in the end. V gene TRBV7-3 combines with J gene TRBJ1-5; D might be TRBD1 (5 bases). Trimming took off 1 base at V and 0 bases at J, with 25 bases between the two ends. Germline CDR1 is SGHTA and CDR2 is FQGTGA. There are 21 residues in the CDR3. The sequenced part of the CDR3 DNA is TGTGCCAGCAGCTTAAACCCGACCCTTATCAACCCGGGGGATAGCAATCAGCCC. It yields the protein CASSLNPTLINPGDSNQP. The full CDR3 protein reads CASSLNPTLINPGDSNQPQHF.

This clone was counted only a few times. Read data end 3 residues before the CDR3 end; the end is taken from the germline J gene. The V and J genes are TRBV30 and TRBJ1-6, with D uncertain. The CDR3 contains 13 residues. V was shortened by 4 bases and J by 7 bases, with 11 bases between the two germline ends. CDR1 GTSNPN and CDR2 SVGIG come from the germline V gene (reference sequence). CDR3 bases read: TGTGCCTGGACCGCTAGTTGGAATTCACCC. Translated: CAWTASWNSP. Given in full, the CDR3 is CAWTASWNSPLHF.

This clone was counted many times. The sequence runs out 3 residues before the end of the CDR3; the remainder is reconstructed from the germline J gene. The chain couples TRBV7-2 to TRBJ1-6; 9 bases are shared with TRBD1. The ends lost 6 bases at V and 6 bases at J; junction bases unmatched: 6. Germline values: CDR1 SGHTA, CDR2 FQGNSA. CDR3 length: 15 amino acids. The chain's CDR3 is CASSPGDRANSPLHF. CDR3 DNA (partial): TGTGCCAGCAGTCCTGGGGACAGGGCTAATTCACCC.

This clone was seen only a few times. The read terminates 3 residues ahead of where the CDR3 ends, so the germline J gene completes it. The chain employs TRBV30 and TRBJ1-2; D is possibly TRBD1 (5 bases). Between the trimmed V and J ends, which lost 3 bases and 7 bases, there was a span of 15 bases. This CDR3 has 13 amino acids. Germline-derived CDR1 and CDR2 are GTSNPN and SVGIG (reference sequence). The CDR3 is CAWRIQDYGGYTF. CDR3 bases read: TGTGCCTGGAGGATACAGGACTATGGTGGC.

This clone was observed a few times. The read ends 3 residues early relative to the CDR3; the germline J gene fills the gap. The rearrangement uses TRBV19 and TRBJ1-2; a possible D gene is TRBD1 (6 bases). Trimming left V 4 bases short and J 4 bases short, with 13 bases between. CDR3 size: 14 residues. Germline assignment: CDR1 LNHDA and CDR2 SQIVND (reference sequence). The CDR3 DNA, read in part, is TGTGCCAGTAGTAAGCAGGGGATTATCTATGGC. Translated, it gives CASSKQGIIYG. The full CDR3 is CASSKQGIIYGYTF.

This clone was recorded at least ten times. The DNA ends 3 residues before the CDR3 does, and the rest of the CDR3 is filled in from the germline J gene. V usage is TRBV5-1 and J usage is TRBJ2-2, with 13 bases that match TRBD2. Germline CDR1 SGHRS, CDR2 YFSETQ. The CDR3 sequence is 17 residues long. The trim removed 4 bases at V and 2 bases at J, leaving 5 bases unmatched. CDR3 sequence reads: CASSPGLAGLNTGELFF. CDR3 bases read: TGCGCCAGCAGCCCGGGACTAGCGGGGTTAAACACCGGGGAG. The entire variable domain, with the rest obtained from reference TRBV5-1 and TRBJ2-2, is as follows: KAGVTQTPRYLIKTRGQQVTLSCSPISGHRSVSWYQQTPGQGLQFLFEYFSETQRNKGNFPGRFSGRQFSNSRSEMNVSTLELGDSALYLCASSPGLAGLNTGELFFGEGSRLTVL.

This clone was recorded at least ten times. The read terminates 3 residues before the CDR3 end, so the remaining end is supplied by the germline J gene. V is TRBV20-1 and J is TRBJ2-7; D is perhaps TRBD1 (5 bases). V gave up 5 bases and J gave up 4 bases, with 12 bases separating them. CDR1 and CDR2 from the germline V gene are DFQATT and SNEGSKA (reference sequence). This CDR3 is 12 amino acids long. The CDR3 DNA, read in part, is TGCAGTGCTTCCACGGACAAATACGAG. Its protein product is CSASTDKYE. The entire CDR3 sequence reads CSASTDKYEQYF.